The sequence of this TCR beta chain was determined in a study of T-cell reconstitution after alpha-beta-depleted transplantation in children. This CDR3 spans 16 amino acids. Deletions cut 7 bases from V and 3 bases from J, with 19 bases between. The germline gives CDR1 SGHTA, CDR2 FQGTGA. Preparation of the TCRbeta library involved a method that used unique molecular identifiers. MiXCR, run by TCRdb on the PCR reads, gives a single entry per CDR3 protein. The sample lists roughly 250,000 distinct CDR3 sequences, 6.5% to 10% occurring once. This material consisted of PBMCs, mostly from graft donor cells, taken 180 days after TCRalphabeta/CD19-depleted stem cell transplant. J is TRBJ2-1 and V is TRBV7-3; possibly TRBD2 for D (6 bases). The origin of this receptor is a male patient younger than 18 who had a stem cell transplant for acute lymphoblastic leukemia, so the T cells may come from the graft donor. CDR3 in amino acids: CASTKTGTPFYNEQFF. The CDR3 coding sequence is TGTGCCAGCACCAAGACTGGGACTCCCTTCTACAATGAGCAGTTCTTC.